The 10 T cell receptor beta chains below were found in one sample sequenced in a study of T cell responses to AZD1222 COVID-19 vaccine. Measured with immunoSEQ multiplex PCR; TCRdb has only the in-frame clones, and not every one. The repertoire holds about 100,000 clones, with almost 85% as singletons. The sample consisted of peripheral blood, taken on day 0 of AZD1222 vaccination. The source is an adult in good health.

Here the CDR3 reads CASSSSYTTSGAYNEQFF. The CDR3 coding sequence is TGTGCCAGCAGCTCCTCTTACACGACTAGCGGGGCTTACAATGAGCAGTTCTTC. The V gene is TRBV7-9, the J gene TRBJ2-1; 11 bases are shared with TRBD2. CDR3 length: 18 amino acids. With 4 bases clipped from V and 4 bases from J, the junction kept 12 bases outside the gene matches. Per the germline V gene, CDR1 is SEHNR and CDR2 is FQNEAQ (reference sequence).

The gene calls are TRBV5-5 and TRBJ1-4; unclear D gene. Germline V gene data show CDR1 as SGHKS and CDR2 as YYEKEE (reference sequence). Trimming pared 4 bases from V and 2 bases from J, leaving 15 bases between. The CDR3 spans 16 residues. The CDR3 DNA reads TGTGCCAGCAGCCCTCAGTGGGAGGACACTAATGAAAAACTGTTTTTT. Translating gives CASSPQWEDTNEKLFF.

This chain links TRBV19 with TRBJ1-3, with D unclear. CDR3 size: 13 residues. Trimming removed 2 bases from V and 4 bases from J, with 6 bases in between. Germline V gene lookup returns CDR1 LNHDA and CDR2 SQIVND (reference sequence). The CDR3 loop reads CASSINGGNTIYF. CDR3 nucleotide sequence: TGTGCCAGTAGTATAAACGGCGGAAACACCATATATTTT. Full variable domain (remainder filled in from reference TRBV19 and TRBJ1-3): DGGITQSPKYLFRKEGQNVTLSCEQNLNHDAMYWYRQDPGQGLRLIYYSQIVNDFQKGDIAEGYSVSREKKESFPLTVTSAQKNPTAFYLCASSINGGNTIYFGEGSWLTVV.

This clone was counted a few times. The gene calls are TRBV10-3 and TRBJ2-5, with 12 positions matching TRBD2. The CDR3 consists of 13 residues. The germline V gene has CDR1 ENHRY and CDR2 SYGVKD. Losses at the gene ends were 9 bases for V and 3 bases for J; bases not matched to a gene: 2. The CDR3 protein is CAIRLAGEETQYF. The CDR3 DNA is TGTGCCATACGACTAGCGGGGGAAGAGACCCAGTACTTC.

The chain couples TRBV3-1 (or the pseudogene TRBV3-2) to TRBJ2-3; 7 nucleotides align to TRBD2. Germline V gives CDR1 LGHDT, CDR2 YNNKEL (reference sequence). V dropped 0 bases and J dropped 9; count of bases not matched to a gene: 6. This CDR3 spans 14 amino acids. The CDR3 region has the DNA TGTGCCAGCAGCCAAGAGGGTAGGGGAGGGACGCAGTATTTT. Protein product: CASSQEGRGGTQYF.

The J gene is TRBJ1-1, the V gene TRBV5-6; no definite D call. The CDR3 is 12 residues long. V lost 2 bases and J lost 7, with 9 bases in between. Germline CDR1 is SGHDT and CDR2 is YYEEEE. CDR3 DNA sequence: TGTGCCAGCAGCTTTGGGGTCCTTGAAGCTTTCTTT. Residues: CASSFGVLEAFF.

The chain couples TRBV5-8 to TRBJ1-1, with D hard to call. V was cut by 1 base and J by 1 base, with 5 bases left in between. The germline gives CDR1 SGHTS, CDR2 YDEGEE. The CDR3 has 13 residues. The CDR3 loop reads CASSLIQNTEAFF. CDR3 in DNA: TGTGCCAGCAGCTTGATTCAGAACACTGAAGCTTTCTTT.

This clone was detected only once. The V and J genes are TRBV18 and TRBJ1-3, with D unresolved. Trimming removed 6 bases at V and 1 base at J, with 10 bases between. Germline-derived CDR1 and CDR2 are KGHSH and LQKENI. The CDR3 length is 14 residues. This CDR3 is CASSSMESGNTIYF. Here the CDR3 DNA reads TGTGCCAGCTCCTCGATGGAGTCTGGAAACACCATATATTTT.

This rearrangement joins TRBV7-2 to TRBJ1-6; 7 bases map to TRBD1. Trimming cost V 4 bases and J 10 bases; bases outside gene matches: 10. CDR3 length: 15 residues. CDR1 SGHTA and CDR2 FQGNSA come from the germline V gene. CDR3 amino acids: CASSWTTGLGSPLHF. CDR3 coding DNA: TGTGCCAGCAGCTGGACGACAGGGCTGGGGTCACCCCTCCACTTT.

The chain uses TRBV18 and TRBJ2-2; TRBD1 matches 7 bases. The germline gives CDR1 KGHSH, CDR2 LQKENI. Losses at the gene ends were 2 bases for V and 5 bases for J; bases not matched to a gene: 5. The CDR3 is made up of 15 amino acids. CDR3 residues: CASSPNRGQTGELFF. CDR3 in DNA: TGTGCCAGCTCACCAAACCGGGGACAGACCGGGGAGCTGTTTTTT.